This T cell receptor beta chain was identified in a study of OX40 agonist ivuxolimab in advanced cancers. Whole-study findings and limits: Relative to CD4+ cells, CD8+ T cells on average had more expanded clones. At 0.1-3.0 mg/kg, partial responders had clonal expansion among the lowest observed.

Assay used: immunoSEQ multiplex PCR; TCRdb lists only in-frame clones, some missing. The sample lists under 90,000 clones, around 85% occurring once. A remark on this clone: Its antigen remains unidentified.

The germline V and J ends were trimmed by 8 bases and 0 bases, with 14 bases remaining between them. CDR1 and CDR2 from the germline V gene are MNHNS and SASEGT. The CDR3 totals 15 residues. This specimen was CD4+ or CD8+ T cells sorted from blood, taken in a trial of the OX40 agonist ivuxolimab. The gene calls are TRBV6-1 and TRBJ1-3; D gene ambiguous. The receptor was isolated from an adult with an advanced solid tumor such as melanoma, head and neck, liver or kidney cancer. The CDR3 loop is CASHRTVNSGNTIYF. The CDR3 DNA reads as TGTGCCAGCCATAGGACTGTTAACTCTGGAAACACCATATATTTT.